This note documents a single T cell receptor beta chain sequence. The antigen is undetermined. This record belongs to a study of T cells in Graves' hyperthyroidism and ophthalmopathy. V was cut by 2 bases and J by 8 bases, with 9 bases left in between. This CDR3 contains 13 residues. CDR1 and CDR2 (germline): LNHDA, SQIVND (reference sequence). RNA transcripts gave rise to amplified TCR beta CDR3 regions. RT-PCR in the first round (using the HTBI primer set) targeted the TCR CDR3. TCRdb analysed the multiplex PCR reads with MiXCR anew, one entry per CDR3 protein. The sample consists of just under 750,000 distinct CDR3 sequences, 30% to 40% of them appearing once. Diagnostic decisions used clinical symptoms, serum thyroxine and TRAb, thyroid ultrasound and orbital computed tomography. Study outcomes and limitations: Most thyroid clonotypes expanded above 0.001 were also detected in blood.

The chain is built from TRBV19 and TRBJ1-4; no clear D gene. Sequencing used blood. This clonotype originated in a woman aged 40 to 50 with Graves' hyperthyroidism. CDR3 bases: TGTGCCAGTAGTATACTGGATGGAGAAAAACTGTTTTTT. This sequence encodes CASSILDGEKLFF.